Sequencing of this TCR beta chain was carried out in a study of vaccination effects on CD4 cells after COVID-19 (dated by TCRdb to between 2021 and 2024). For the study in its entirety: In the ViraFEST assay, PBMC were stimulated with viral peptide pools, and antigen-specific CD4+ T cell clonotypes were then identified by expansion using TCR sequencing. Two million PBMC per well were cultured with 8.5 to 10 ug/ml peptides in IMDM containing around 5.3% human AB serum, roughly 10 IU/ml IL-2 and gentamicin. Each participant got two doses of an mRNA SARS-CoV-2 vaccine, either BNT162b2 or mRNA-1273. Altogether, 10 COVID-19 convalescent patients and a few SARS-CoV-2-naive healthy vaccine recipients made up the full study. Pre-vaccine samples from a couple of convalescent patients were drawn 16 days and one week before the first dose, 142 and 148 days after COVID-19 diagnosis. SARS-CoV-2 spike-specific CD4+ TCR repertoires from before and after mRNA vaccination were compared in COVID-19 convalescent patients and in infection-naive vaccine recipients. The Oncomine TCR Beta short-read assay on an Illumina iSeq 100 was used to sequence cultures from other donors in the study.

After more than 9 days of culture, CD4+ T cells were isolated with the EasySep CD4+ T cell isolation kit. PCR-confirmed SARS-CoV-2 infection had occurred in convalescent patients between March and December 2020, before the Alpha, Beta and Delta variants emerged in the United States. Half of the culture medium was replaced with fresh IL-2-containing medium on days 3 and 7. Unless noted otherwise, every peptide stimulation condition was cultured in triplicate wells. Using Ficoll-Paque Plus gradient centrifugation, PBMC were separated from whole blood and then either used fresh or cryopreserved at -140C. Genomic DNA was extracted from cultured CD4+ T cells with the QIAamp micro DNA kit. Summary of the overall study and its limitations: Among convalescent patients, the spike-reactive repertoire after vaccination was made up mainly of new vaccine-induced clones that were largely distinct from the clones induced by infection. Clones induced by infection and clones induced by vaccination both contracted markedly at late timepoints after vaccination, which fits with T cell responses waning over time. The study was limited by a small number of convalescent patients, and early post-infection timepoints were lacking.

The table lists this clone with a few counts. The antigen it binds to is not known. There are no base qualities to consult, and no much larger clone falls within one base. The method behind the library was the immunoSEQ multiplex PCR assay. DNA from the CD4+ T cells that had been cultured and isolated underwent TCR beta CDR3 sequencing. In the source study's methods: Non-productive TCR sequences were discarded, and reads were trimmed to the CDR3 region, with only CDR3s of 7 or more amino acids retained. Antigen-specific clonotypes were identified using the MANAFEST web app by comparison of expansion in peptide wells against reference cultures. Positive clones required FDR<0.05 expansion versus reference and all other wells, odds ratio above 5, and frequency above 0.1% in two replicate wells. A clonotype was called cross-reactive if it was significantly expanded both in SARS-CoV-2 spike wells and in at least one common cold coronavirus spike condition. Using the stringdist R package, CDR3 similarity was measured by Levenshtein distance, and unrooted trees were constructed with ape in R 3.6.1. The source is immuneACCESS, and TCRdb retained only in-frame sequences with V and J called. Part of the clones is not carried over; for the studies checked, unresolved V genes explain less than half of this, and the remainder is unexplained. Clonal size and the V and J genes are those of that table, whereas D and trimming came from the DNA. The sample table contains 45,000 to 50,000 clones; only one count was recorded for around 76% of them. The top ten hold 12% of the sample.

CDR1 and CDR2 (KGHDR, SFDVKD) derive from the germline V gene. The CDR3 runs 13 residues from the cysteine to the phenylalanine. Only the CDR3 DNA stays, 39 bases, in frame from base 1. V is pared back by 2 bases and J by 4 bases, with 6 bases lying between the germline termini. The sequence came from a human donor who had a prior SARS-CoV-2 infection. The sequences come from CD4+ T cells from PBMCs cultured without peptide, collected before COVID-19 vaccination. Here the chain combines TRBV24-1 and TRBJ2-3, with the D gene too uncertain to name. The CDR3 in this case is CATSDWQSDTQYF. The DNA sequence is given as TGTGCCACCAGTGATTGGCAGTCAGATACGCAGTATTTT.